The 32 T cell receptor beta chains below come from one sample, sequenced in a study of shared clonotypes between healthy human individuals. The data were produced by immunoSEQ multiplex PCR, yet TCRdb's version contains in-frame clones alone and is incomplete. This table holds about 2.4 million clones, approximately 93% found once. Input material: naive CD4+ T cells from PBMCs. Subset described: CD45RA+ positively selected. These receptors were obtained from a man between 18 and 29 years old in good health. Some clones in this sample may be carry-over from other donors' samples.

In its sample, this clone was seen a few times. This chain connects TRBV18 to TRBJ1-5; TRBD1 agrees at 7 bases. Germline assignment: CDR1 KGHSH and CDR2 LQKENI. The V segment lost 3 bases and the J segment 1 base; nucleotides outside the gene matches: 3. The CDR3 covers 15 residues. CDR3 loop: CASSPTGASNQPQHF. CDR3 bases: TGTGCCAGCTCACCCACAGGGGCAAGCAATCAGCCCCAGCATTTT.

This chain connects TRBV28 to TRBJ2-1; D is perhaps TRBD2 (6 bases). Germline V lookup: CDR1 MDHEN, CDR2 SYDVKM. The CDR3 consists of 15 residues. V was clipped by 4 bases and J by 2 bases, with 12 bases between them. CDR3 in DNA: TGTGCCAGCAGTTACGGGGGAGCCCCCTACAATGAGCAGTTCTTC. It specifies CASSYGGAPYNEQFF.

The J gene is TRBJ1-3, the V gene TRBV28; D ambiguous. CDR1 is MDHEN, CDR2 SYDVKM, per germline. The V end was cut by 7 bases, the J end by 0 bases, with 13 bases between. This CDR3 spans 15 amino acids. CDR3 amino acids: CASTLQANSGNTIYF. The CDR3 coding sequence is TGTGCCAGCACCCTCCAGGCGAACTCTGGAAACACCATATATTTT.

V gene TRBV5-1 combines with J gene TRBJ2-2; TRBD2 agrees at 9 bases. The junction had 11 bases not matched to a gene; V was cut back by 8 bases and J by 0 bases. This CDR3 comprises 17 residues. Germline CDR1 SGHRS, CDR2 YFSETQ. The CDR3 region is CASRPVAGATNTGELFF. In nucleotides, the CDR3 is TGCGCCAGTCGACCCGTAGCGGGAGCCACGAACACCGGGGAGCTGTTTTTT.

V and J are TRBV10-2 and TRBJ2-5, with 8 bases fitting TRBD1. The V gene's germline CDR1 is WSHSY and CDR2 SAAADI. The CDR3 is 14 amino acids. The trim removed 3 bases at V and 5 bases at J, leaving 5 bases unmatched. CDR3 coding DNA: TGCGCCAGCAGTGACAGGGGGCTGGCGGAGACCCAGTACTTC. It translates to CASSDRGLAETQYF.

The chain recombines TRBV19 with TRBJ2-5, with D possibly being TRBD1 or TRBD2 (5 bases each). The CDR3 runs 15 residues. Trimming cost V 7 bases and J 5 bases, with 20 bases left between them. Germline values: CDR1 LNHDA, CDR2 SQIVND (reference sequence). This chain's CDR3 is CASTTMRRGRETQYF. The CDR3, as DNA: TGTGCCAGTACCACAATGCGTCGGGGCAGGGAGACCCAGTACTTC.

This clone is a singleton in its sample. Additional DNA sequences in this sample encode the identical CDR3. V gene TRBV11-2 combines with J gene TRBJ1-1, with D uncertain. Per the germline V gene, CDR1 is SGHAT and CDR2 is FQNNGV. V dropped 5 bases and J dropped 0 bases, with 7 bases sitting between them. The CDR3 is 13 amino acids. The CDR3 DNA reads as TGTGCCAGCAGCCTCGGACTGAACACTGAAGCTTTCTTT. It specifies CASSLGLNTEAFF.

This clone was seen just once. CDR3 sequence (DNA): TGTGCCAGCAGTTACCTACAGGGGAATCATGGCTACACCTTC. Encoded protein: CASSYLQGNHGYTF. The rearrangement joins TRBV6-5 to TRBJ1-2; TRBD1 agrees at 7 bases. The CDR3 is 14 residues long. CDR1 and CDR2 from the germline V gene are MNHEY and SVGAGI. The trim removed 2 bases at V and 6 bases at J, leaving 6 bases unmatched.

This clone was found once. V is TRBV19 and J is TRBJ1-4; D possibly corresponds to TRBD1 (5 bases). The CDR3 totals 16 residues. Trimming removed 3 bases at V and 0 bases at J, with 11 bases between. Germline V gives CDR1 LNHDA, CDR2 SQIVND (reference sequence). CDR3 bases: TGTGCCAGTAGTATTGGCGGGGCATCAACTAATGAAAAACTGTTTTTT. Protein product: CASSIGGASTNEKLFF.

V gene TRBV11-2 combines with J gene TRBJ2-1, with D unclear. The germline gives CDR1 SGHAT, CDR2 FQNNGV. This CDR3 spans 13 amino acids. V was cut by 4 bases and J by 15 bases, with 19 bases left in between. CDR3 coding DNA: TGTGCCAGCAGCTGGGGTAGAGACGCAGGTGGGTTCTTC. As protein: CASSWGRDAGGFF.

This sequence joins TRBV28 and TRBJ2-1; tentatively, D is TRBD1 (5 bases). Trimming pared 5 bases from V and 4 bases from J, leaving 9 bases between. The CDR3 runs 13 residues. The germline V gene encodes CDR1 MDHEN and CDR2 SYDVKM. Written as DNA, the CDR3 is TGTGCCAGCAGTGCAGGGAATTACAATGAGCAGTTCTTC. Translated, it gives CASSAGNYNEQFF.

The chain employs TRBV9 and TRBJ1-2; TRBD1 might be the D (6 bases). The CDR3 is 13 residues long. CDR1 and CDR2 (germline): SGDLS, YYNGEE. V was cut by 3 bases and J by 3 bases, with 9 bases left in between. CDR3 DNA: TGTGCCAGCAGCGAATGGACAGACTATGGCTACACCTTC. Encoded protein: CASSEWTDYGYTF.

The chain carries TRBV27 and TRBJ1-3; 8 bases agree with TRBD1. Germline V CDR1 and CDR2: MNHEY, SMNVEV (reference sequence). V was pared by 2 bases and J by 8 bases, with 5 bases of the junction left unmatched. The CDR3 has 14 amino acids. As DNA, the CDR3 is TGTGCCAGCAGTTTAGTCCAGGGGGCAGACACCATATATTTT. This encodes CASSLVQGADTIYF.

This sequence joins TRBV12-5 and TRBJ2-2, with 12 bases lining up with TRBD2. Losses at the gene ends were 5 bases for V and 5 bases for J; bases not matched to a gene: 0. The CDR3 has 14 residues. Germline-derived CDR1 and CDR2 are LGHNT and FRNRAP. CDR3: CASGGLAGTGELFF. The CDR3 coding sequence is TGTGCTAGTGGTGGACTAGCGGGGACCGGGGAGCTGTTTTTT.

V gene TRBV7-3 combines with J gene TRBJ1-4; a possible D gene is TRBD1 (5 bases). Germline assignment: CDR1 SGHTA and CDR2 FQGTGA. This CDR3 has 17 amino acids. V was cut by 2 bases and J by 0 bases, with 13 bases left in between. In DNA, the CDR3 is TGTGCCAGCAGCTTATGGGGCGGAGCTGCAACTAATGAAAAACTGTTTTTT. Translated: CASSLWGGAATNEKLFF.

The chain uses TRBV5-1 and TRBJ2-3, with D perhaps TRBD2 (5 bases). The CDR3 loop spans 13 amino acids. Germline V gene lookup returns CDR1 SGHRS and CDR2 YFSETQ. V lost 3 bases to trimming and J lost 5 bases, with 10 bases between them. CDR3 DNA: TGCGCCAGCAGCTCGAGGGTTGAAGATACGCAGTATTTT. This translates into CASSSRVEDTQYF.

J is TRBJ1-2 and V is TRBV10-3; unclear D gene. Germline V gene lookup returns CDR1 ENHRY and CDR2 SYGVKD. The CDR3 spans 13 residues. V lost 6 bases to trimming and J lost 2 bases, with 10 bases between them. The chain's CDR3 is CAIRPPGNYGYTF. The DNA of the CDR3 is TGTGCCATCAGACCTCCTGGGAACTATGGCTACACCTTC.

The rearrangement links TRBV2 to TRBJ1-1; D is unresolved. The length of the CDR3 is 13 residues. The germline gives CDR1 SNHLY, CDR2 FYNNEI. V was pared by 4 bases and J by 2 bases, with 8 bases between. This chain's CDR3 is CASSVTPNTEAFF. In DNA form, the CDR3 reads TGTGCCAGCAGTGTCACACCTAACACTGAAGCTTTCTTT.

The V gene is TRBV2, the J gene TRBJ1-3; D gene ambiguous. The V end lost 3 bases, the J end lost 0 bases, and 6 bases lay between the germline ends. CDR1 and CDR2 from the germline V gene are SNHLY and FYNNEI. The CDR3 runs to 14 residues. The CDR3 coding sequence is TGTGCCAGCAGTGATACCAGCTCTGGAAACACCATATATTTT. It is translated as CASSDTSSGNTIYF.

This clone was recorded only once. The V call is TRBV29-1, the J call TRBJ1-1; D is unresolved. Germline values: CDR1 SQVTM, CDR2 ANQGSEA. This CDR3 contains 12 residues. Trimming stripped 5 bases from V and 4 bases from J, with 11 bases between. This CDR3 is CSVWSAGTEAFF. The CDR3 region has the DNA TGCAGCGTTTGGTCCGCGGGCACTGAAGCTTTCTTT.

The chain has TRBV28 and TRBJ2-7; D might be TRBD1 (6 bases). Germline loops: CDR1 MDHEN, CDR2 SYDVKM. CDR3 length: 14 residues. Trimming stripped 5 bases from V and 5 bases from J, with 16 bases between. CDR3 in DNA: TGTGCCAGCAGTCCAGCAGGGGCACTAAACGAGCAGTACTTC. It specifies CASSPAGALNEQYF. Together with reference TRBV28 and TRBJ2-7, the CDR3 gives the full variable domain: DVKVTQSSRYLVKRTGEKVFLECVQDMDHENMFWYRQDPGLGLRLIYFSYDVKMKEKGDIPEGYSVSREKKERFSLILESASTNQTSMYLCASSPAGALNEQYFGPGTRLTVT.

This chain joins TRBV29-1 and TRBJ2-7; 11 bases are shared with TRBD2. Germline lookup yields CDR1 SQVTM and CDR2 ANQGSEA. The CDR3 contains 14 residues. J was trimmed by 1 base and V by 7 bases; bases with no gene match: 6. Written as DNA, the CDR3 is TGCAGCGGGACCGGGACTAGCGGATCCTACGAGCAGTACTTC. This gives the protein CSGTGTSGSYEQYF.

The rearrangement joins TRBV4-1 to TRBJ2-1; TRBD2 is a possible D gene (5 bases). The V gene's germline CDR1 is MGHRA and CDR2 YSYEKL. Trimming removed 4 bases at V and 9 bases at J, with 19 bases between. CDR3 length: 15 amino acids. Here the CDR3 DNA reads TGCGCCAGCAGCCCTTCCCAGACTACTCGCGTTGAGCAGTTCTTC. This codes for CASSPSQTTRVEQFF.

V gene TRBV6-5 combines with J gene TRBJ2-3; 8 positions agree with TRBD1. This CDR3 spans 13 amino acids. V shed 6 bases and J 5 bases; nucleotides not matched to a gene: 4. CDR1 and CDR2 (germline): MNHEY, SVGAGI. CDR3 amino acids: CASSGQGGDTQYF. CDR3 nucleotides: TGTGCCAGCAGCGGACAGGGAGGAGATACGCAGTATTTT.

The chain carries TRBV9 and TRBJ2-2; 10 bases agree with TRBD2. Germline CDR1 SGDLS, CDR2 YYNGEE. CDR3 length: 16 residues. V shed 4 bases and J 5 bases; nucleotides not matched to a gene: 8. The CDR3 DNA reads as TGTGCCAGCAGCCTTGGGAGCGGGAGGGGGACCGGGGAGCTGTTTTTT. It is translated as CASSLGSGRGTGELFF.

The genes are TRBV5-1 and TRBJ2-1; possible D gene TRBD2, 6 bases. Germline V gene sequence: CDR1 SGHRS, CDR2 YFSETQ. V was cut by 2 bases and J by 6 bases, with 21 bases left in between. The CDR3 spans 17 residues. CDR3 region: CASSFESGLPGGNEQFF. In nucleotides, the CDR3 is TGCGCCAGCAGCTTCGAAAGCGGGTTGCCCGGGGGCAATGAGCAGTTCTTC.

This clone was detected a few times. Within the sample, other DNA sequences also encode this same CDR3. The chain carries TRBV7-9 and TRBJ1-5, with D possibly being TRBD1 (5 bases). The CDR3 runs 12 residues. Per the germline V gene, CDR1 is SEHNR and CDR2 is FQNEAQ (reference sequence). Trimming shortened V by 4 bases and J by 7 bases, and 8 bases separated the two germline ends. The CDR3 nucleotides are TGTGCCAGCAGCTCTGGGGGACAGCCCCAGCATTTT. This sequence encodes CASSSGGQPQHF. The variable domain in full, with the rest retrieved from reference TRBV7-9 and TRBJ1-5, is DTGVSQNPRHKITKRGQNVTFRCDPISEHNRLYWYRQTLGQGPEFLTYFQNEAQLEKSRLLSDRFSAERPKGSFSTLEIQRTEQGDSAMYLCASSSGGQPQHFGDGTRLSIL.

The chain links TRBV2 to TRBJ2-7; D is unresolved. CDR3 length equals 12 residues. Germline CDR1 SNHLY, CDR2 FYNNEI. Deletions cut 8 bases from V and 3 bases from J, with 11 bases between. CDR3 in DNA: TGTGCCAGCCGAAGAAACAGCTACGAGCAGTACTTC. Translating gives CASRRNSYEQYF.

This CDR3 is CASSVTWIDRSYSNQPQHF. The CDR3 DNA is TGTGCCAGTAGCGTAACCTGGATCGACAGGTCCTATAGCAATCAGCCCCAGCATTTT. This sequence joins TRBV19 and TRBJ1-5, with D possibly being TRBD1 (6 bases). The CDR3 is made up of 19 amino acids. V lost 6 bases and J 0 bases, leaving 24 bases between the germline ends. Germline V gene data show CDR1 as LNHDA and CDR2 as SQIVND (reference sequence).

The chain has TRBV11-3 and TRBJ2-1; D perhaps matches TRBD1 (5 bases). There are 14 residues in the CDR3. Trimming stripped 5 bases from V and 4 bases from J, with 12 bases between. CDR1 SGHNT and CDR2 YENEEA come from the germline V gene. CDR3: CASSPDSLYNEQFF. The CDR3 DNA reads TGTGCCAGCAGCCCAGACAGTTTATACAATGAGCAGTTCTTC.

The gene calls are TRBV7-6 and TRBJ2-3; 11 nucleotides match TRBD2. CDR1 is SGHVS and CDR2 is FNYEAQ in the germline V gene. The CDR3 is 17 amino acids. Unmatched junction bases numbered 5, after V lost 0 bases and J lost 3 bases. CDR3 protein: CASSLAITSGRTDTQYF. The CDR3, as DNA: TGTGCCAGCAGCTTAGCTATTACTAGCGGGAGAACAGATACGCAGTATTTT.

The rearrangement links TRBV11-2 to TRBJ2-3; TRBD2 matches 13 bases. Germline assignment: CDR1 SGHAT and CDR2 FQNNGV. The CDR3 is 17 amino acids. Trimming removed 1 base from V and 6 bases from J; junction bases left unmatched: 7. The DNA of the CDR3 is TGTGCCAGCAGCTTAGGCCGACTAGCGGGAGGCTTGGATACGCAGTATTTT. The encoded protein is CASSLGRLAGGLDTQYF.